The entry below describes one T cell receptor beta chain. The repertoire was sequenced with immunoSEQ multiplex PCR; TCRdb's copy has only in-frame clones and lacks some. The sample lists about 94,000 clones; roughly 87% were seen once. This sample was included in a study of blood T cell repertoires in COVID-19. The CDR3 is 15 residues long. V lost 6 bases and J 4 bases, leaving 18 bases between the germline ends. Germline V lookup: CDR1 MNHEY, CDR2 SVGAGI. The chain couples TRBV6-5 to TRBJ2-5; possible D gene TRBD2, 5 bases. The TCR originated in a woman older than 75 with acute or convalescent COVID-19. Sequences were obtained from peripheral blood. As DNA, the CDR3 is TGTGCCAGCAGCCAATGGGAGCCAGGAGGAGAGACCCAGTACTTC. It specifies CASSQWEPGGETQYF.